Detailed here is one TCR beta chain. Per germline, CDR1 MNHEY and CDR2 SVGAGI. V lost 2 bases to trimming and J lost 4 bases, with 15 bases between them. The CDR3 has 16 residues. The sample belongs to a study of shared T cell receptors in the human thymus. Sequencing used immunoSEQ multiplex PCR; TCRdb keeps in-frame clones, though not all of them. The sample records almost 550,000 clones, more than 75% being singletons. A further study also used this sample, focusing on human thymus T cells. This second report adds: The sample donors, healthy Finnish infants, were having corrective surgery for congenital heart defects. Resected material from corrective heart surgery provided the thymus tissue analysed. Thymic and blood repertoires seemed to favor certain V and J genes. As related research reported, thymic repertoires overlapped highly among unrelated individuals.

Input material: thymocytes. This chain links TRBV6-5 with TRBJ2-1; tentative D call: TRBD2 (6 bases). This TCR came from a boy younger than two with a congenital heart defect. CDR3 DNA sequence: TGTGCCAGCAGTTACCGCGGGTGGGGACTTTACAATGAGCAGTTCTTC. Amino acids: CASSYRGWGLYNEQFF.